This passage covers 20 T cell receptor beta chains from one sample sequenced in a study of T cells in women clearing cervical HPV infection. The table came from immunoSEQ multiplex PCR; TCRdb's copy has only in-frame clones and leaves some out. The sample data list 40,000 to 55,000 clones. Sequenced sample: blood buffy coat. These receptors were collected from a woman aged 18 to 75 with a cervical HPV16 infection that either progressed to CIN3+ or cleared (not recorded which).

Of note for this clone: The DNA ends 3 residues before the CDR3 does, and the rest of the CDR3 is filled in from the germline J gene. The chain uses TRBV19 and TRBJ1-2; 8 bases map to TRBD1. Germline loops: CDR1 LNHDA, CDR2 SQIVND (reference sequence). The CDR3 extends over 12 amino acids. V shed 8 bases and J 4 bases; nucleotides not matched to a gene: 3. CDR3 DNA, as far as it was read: TGTGCCAGTGCGACAGGGGTCTATGGC. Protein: CASATGVYG. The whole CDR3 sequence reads CASATGVYGYTF.

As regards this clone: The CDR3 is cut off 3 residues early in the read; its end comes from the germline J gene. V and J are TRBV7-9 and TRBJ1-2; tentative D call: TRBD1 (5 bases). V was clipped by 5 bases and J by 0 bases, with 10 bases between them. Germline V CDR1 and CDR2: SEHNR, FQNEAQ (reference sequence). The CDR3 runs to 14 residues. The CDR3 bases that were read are TGTGCCAGCAGCCCCTCGGACACTAACTATGGC. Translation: CASSPSDTNYG. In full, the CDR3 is CASSPSDTNYGYTF.

CDR3 DNA (partial): TGTGCCAGCAGCCCCCGCGTTGGCGGCGGAGATACG. The encoded protein is CASSPRVGGGDT. The CDR3 in its entirety is CASSPRVGGGDTQYF. The chain employs TRBV5-8 and TRBJ2-3; D uncertain. The read finishes 3 residues shy of the CDR3 end, and the germline J gene is used to complete it. CDR1 is SGHTS and CDR2 is YDEGEE in the germline V gene. This CDR3 is built from 15 residues. The ends were cut back, 4 bases at V and 5 bases at J, with 17 bases in the middle.

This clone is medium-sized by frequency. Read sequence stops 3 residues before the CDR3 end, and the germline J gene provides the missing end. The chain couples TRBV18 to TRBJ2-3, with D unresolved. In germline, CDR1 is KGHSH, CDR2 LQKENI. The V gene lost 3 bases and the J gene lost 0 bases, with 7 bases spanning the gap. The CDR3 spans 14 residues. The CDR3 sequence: CASSPGRSTDTQYF. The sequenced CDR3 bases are TGTGCCAGCTCACCGGGCAGAAGCACAGATACG.

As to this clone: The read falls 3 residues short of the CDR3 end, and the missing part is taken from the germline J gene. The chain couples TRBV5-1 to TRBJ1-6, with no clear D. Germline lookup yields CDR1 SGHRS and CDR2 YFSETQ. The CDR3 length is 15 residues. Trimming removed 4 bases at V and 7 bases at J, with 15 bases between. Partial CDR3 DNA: TGCGCCAGCAGCCCCGTCGAAACAGCAAATTCACCC. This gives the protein CASSPVETANSP. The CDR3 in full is CASSPVETANSPLHF. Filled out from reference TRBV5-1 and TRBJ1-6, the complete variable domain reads KAGVTQTPRYLIKTRGQQVTLSCSPISGHRSVSWYQQTPGQGLQFLFEYFSETQRNKGNFPGRFSGRQFSNSRSEMNVSTLELGDSALYLCASSPVETANSPLHFGNGTRLTVT.

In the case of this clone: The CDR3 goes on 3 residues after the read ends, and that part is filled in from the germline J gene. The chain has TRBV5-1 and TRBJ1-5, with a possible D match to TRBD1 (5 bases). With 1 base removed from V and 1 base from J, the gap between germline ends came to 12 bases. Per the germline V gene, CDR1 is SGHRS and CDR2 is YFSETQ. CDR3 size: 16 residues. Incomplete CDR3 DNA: TGCGCCAGCAGCTTGTTCCCCGGGGGGAGCAATCAGCCC. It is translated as CASSLFPGGSNQP. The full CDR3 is CASSLFPGGSNQPQHF.

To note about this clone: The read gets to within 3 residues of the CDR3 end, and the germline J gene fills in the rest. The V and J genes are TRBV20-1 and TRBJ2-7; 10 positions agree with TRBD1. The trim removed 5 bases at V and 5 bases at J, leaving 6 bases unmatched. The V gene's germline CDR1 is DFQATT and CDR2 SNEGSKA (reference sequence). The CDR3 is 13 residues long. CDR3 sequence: CSAYRDRGHEQYF. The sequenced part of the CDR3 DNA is TGCAGTGCTTACCGGGACAGGGGACACGAG.

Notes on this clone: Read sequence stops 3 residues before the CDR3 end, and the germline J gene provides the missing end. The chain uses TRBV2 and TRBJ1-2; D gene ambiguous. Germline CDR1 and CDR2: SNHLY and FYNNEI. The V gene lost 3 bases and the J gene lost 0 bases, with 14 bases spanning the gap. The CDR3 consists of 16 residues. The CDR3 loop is CASSDPQQYSNYGYTF. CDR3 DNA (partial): TGTGCCAGCAGTGATCCCCAACAATATTCTAACTATGGC.

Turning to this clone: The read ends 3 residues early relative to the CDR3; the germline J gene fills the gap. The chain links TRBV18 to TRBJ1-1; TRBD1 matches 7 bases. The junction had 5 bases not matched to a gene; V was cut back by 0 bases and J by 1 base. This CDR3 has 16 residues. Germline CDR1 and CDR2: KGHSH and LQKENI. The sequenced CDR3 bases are TGTGCCAGCTCACCACCGGCAGGGGGTCGGAACACTGAA. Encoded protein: CASSPPAGGRNTE. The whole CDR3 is CASSPPAGGRNTEAFF.

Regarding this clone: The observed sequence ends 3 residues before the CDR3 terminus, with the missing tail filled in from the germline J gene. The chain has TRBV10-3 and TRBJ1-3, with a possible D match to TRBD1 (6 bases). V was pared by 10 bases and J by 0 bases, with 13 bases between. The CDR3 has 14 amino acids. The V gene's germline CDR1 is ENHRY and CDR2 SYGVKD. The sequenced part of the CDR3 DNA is TGTGCCACACAGGACAGTTCCTCTGGAAACACC. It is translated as CATQDSSSGNT. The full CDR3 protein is CATQDSSSGNTIYF.

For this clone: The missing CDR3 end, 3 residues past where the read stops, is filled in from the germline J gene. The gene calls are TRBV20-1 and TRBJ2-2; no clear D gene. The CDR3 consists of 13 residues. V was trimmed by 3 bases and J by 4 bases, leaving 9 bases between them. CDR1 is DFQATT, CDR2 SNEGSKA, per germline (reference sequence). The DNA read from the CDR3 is TGCAGTGCTAGTTCAGCGATCACCGGGGAG. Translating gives CSASSAITGE. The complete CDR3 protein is CSASSAITGELFF.

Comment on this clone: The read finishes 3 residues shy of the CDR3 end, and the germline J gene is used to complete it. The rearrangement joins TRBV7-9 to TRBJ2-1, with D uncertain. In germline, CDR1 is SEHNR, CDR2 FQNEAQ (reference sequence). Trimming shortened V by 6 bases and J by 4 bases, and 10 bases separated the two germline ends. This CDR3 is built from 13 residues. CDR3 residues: CASSSLAYNEQFF. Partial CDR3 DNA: TGTGCCAGCAGTTCTTTAGCTTACAATGAG.

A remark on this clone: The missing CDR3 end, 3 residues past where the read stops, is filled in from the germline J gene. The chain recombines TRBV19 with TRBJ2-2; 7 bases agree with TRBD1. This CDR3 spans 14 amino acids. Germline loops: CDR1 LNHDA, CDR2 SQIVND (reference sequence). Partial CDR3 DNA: TGTGCCAGTAGCTCCGGGACAGCGGATTCACCG. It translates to CASSSGTADSP. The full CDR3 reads CASSSGTADSPLFF.

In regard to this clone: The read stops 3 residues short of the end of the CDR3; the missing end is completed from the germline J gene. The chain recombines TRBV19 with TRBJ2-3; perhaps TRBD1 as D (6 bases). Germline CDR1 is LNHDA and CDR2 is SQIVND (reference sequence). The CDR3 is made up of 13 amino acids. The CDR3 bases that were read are TGTGCCAGTAGTTTCAGGGGTGGGGCAGCG. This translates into CASSFRGGAA. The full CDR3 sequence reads CASSFRGGAAQYF.

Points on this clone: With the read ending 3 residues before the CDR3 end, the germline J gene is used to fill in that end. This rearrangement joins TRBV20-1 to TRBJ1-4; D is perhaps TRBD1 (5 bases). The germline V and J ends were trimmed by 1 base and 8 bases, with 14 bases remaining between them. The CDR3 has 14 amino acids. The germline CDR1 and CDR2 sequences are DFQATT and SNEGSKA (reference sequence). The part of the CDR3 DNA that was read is TGCAGTGCTAGAGCCCCGACAGACAGAGAAAAA. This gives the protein CSARAPTDREK. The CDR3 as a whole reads CSARAPTDREKLFF.

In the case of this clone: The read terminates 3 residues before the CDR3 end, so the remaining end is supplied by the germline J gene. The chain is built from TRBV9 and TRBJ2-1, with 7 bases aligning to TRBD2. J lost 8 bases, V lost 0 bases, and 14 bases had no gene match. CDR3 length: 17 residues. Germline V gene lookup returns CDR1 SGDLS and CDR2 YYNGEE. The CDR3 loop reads CASSVARGAGEQDEQFF. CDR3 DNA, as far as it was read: TGTGCCAGCAGCGTAGCACGTGGGGCGGGGGAGCAGGATGAG.

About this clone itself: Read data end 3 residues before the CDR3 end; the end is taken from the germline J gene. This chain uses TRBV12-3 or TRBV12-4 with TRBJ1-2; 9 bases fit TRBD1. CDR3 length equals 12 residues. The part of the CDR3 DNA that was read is TGTGCCAGCAGGGACAGGGGTGTCGGC. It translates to CASRDRGVG. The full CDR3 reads CASRDRGVGYTF.

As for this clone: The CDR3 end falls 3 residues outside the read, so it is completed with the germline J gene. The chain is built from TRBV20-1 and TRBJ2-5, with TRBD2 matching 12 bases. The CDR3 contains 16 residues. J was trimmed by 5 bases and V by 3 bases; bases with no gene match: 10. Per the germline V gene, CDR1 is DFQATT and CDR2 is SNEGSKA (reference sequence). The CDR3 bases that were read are TGCAGTGCTAGGGCTAGCGGGAGGGCCAAGGGGGAGACC. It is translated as CSARASGRAKGET. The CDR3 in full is CSARASGRAKGETQYF.

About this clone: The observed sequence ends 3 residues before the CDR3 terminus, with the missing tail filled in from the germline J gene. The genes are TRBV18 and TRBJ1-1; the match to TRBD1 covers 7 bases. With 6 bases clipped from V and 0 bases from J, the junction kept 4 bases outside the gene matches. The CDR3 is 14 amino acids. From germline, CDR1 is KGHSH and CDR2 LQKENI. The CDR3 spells CASSWDSLNTEAFF. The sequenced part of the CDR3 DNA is TGTGCCAGCTCTTGGGACAGTCTGAACACTGAA.

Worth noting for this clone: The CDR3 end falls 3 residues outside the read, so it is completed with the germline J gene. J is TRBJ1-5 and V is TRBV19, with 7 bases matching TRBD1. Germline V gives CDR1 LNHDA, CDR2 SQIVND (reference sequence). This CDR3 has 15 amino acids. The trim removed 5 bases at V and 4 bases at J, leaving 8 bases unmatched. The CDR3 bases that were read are TGTGCCAGTAGTTCGGGACAGATCCTTAATCAGCCC. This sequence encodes CASSSGQILNQP. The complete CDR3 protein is CASSSGQILNQPQHF.